These 9 T cell receptor beta chains originate from one sample sequenced in a study of CD8+CD57+ T cells in acquired aplastic anemia. In patients chosen for sequencing, flow cytometry had shown CD8+CD57+ cell expansion. CDR3 and TCR beta VDJ profiling relied on a genomic DNA template. TCRdb itself ran the reads through MiXCR, one entry per CDR3 protein. The data hold some 200,000 distinct CDR3 sequences, with more than 55% observed a single time. The sample consisted of sorted CD4+, CD8+, or CD8+CD57+ T cells (not recorded which) from PBMCs. Source of these receptors: a human donor with aplastic anemia.

The chain couples TRBV10-3 to TRBJ2-2; TRBD1 matches 9 bases. With 0 bases clipped from V and 6 bases from J, the junction kept 8 bases outside the gene matches. The CDR3 is 17 residues long. Germline V gene lookup returns CDR1 ENHRY and CDR2 SYGVKD. The DNA for the CDR3 is TGTGCCATCAGTGAGTCGCGGACAGGGGCGGGAGCCGGGGAGCTGTTTTTT. It is translated as CAISESRTGAGAGELFF.

This clonotype was found once. This chain links TRBV2 with TRBJ2-7; 8 positions agree with TRBD2. The CDR3 is 14 residues long. CDR1 is SNHLY, CDR2 FYNNEI, per germline. Unmatched junction bases numbered 12, after V lost 8 bases and J lost 6 bases. CDR3 in amino acids: CASVIGLASGEQYF. DNA of the CDR3: TGTGCCAGCGTGATAGGACTAGCTTCGGGCGAGCAGTACTTC.

This clonotype has at least ten counts. This chain connects TRBV12-3 or TRBV12-4 to TRBJ1-5, with D hard to call. Deletions cut 1 base from V and 5 bases from J, with 9 bases between. The CDR3 loop spans 14 amino acids. CDR3 sequence: CASSLDSDYQPQHF. DNA of the CDR3: TGTGCCAGCAGTTTAGATTCGGATTATCAGCCCCAGCATTTT.

This clonotype has more than one count but fewer than ten. This chain uses TRBV10-3 with TRBJ1-1; 8 positions agree with TRBD1. The CDR3 has 13 amino acids. V gave up 7 bases and J gave up 1 base; unmatched junction bases: 2. Germline V gene lookup returns CDR1 ENHRY and CDR2 SYGVKD. The CDR3 sequence is CAIKGQANTEAFF. DNA of the CDR3: TGTGCCATCAAGGGACAGGCGAACACTGAAGCTTTCTTT.

The chain is built from TRBV20-1 and TRBJ1-2; D not resolved. The V and J ends lost 2 bases and 8 bases respectively, with 15 bases between them. The CDR3 is made up of 13 amino acids. Per the germline V gene, CDR1 is DFQATT and CDR2 is SNEGSKA (reference sequence). DNA of the CDR3: TGCAGTGCTAGAAACCGGGAAGGGTTCGGCTACACCTTC. It is translated as CSARNREGFGYTF.

The chain links TRBV20-1 to TRBJ2-3; D ambiguous. The length of the CDR3 is 15 residues. V was pared by 5 bases and J by 3 bases, with 18 bases between. Germline CDR1 DFQATT, CDR2 SNEGSKA (reference sequence). CDR3 nucleotides: TGCAGTGCTCCTCGAAGCGCGGTGGGAACAGATACGCAGTATTTT. Protein product: CSAPRSAVGTDTQYF.

The J gene is TRBJ2-7, the V gene TRBV7-6, with 9 bases identical to TRBD1. After removal of 5 bases from V and 0 bases from J, the junction contained 5 bases not matched to a gene. Germline V lookup: CDR1 SGHVS, CDR2 FNYEAQ. There are 15 residues in the CDR3. The DNA of the CDR3 is TGTGCCAGCAGCGATGGGACAGGGCTCTCCTACGAGCAGTACTTC. It yields the protein CASSDGTGLSYEQYF.

This chain links TRBV10-2 with TRBJ1-2; D is possibly TRBD1 (6 bases). This CDR3 is built from 16 residues. Germline V gene lookup returns CDR1 WSHSY and CDR2 SAAADI. V lost 3 bases, J lost 1 base, and 15 bases lay in between. The CDR3 reads CASSEGGRLLNYGYTF. The DNA of the CDR3 is TGCGCCAGCAGTGAAGGGGGACGGCTCCTTAACTATGGCTACACCTTC.

The chain employs TRBV13 and TRBJ1-6; D is unresolved. This CDR3 comprises 15 residues. Germline assignment: CDR1 PRHDT and CDR2 FYEKMQ (reference sequence). Trimming took off 4 bases at V and 10 bases at J, with 17 bases between the two ends. CDR3 nucleotide sequence: TGTGCCAGCAGCTCAGGACTTTTAGAGTGGTCACCCCTCCACTTT. Its protein product is CASSSGLLEWSPLHF.